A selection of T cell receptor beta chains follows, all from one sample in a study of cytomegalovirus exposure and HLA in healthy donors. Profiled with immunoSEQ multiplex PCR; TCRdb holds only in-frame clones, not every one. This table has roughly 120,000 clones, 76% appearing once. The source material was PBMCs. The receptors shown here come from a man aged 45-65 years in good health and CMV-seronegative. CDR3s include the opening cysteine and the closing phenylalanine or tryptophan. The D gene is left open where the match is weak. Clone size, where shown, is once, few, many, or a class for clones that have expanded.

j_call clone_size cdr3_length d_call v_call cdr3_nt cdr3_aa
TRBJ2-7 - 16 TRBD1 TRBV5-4 TGTGCCAGCAGCTGGGGGACAGGGGTGGGTTTAGTCGAGCAGTACTTC CASSWGTGVGLVEQYF
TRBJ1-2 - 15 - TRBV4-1 TGCGCCAGCAGCCATCCTGCCCAGGGCTCGAGTGGCTACACCTTC CASSHPAQGSSGYTF
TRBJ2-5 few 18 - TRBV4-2 TGTGCCAGCAGCCAAGTCTCCGGGGTAGGGATCGGGGAGGAGACCCAGTACTTC CASSQVSGVGIGEETQYF
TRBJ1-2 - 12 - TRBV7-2 TGTGCCAGCAGCGCCAATAGATATGGCTACACCTTC CASSANRYGYTF
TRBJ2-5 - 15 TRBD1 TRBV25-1 TGTGCCAGCAGTGACGCCAGGGGGCGCGGTGAGACCCAGTACTTC CASSDARGRGETQYF
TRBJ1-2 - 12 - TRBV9 TGTGCCAGCAGCGCCGGACAGCTAGGCTACACCTTC CASSAGQLGYTF
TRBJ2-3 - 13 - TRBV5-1 TGCGCCAGCAGCTTGTTTTCGACAGATACGCAGTATTTT CASSLFSTDTQYF
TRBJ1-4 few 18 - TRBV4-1 TGCGCCAGCAGCCAAAGTGCCCCTAAGAGCCACAGAAGGGAAAAACTGTTTTTT CASSQSAPKSHRREKLFF
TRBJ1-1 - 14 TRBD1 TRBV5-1 TGCGCCAGCAGCTTGCAGGGGGCAGACACTGAAGCTTTCTTT CASSLQGADTEAFF
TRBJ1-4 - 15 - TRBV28 TGTGCCAGCTCGGGGGGAGGGGGTCTGGGTGAAAAACTGTTTTTT CASSGGGGLGEKLFF
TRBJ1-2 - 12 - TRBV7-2 TGTGCCAGCAGCTTAGATCGACTGATTTACACCTTC CASSLDRLIYTF
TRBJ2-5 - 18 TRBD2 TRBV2 TGTGCCAGCAGTGGGGTTTCGTCTAGCGGGGGGGCCGGGGAGACCCAGTACTTC CASSGVSSSGGAGETQYF
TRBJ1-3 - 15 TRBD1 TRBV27 TGTGCCAGCAGTTTAACAGGGGCTGGTGGAAACACCATATATTTT CASSLTGAGGNTIYF
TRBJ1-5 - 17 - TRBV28 TGTGCCAGCAGTCCACTCCCTCGGGGCGCGGGAGGTCAGCCCCAGCATTTT CASSPLPRGAGGQPQHF
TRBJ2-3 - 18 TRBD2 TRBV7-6 TGTGCCAGCAGCTTAAGAGAGAGCGGGGGGGTTAGCACAGATACGCAGTATTTT CASSLRESGGVSTDTQYF
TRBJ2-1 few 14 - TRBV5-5 TGTGCCAGCAGCTTAGCCCGGCAGGGGTATGAGCAGTTCTTC CASSLARQGYEQFF
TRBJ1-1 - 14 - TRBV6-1 TGTGCCAGCGGAAGGGACATCGAGGACCCTGAAGCTTTCTTT CASGRDIEDPEAFF
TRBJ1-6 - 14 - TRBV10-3 TGTGCCATCAGGGCGGGGAATCATAATTCACCCCTCCACTTT CAIRAGNHNSPLHF
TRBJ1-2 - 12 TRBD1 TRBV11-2 TGTGCCAGCGGGGGACAGGGGCAAGGCTACACCTTC CASGGQGQGYTF
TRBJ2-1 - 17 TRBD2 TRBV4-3 TGCGCCAGCAGCCAGGTCCGGAGTAGCGGGGTGAACAATGAGCAGTTCTTC CASSQVRSSGVNNEQFF
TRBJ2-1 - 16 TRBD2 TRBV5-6 TGTGCCAGCAGCTCGACTAGCGGGGGGTCACACAATGAGCAGTTCTTC CASSSTSGGSHNEQFF
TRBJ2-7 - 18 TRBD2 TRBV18 TGTGCCAGCTCACCATCGTTGGGACTGGCGGGGGGCGTGTACGAGCAGTACTTC CASSPSLGLAGGVYEQYF
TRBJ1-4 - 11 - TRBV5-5 TGTGCCAGCAGCTCACTCGGAGAACTGTTTTTT CASSSLGELFF
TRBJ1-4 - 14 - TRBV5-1 TGCGCCAGCAGCACGGGGCGGGGGTACGAAAAACTGTTTTTT CASSTGRGYEKLFF
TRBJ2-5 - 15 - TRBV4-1 TGCGCCAGCAGCCACCTCAAGTCGGGATGGGAGACCCAGTACTTC CASSHLKSGWETQYF
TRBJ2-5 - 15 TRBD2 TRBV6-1 TGTGCCAGCAGCGGCCGTGGGGGGGTCCAAGAGACCCAGTACTTC CASSGRGGVQETQYF